This section outlines one TCR beta chain sequence together with its context. Germline V gene lookup returns CDR1 SNHLY and CDR2 FYNNEI. V was clipped by 6 bases and J by 0 bases; unmatched bases: 12. There are 17 residues in the CDR3. Free of recent acute infections or vaccinations, the donors were healthy HIV-negative adults. For genomic DNA, unsorted samples relied on approximately 100 million PBMCs. These data come from a study of shared clonotypes between healthy human individuals. Study details: The people who gave samples were two women and a few men aged 18 to 49.

The assay was immunoSEQ multiplex PCR, and TCRdb's table has in-frame clones only and misses some. The sample carries about 490,000 clones, around 79% recorded once. Sequencing was carried out using PBMCs. V usage is TRBV2 and J usage is TRBJ2-7; TRBD1 aligns across 9 bases. The origin of this receptor is a woman between 40 and 55 years old in good health. Some clones in this sample may be carry-over from other donors' samples. The CDR3 DNA reads as TGTGCCAGCAGCGCTAGGACAGGGGCCTTGGCCTCCTACGAGCAGTACTTC. Translating gives CASSARTGALASYEQYF.